The 24 T cell receptor beta chains below come from one sample, sequenced in a study of CD8+CD57+ T cells in acquired aplastic anemia. Profiles of TCR beta VDJ and CDR3 were generated from a genomic DNA template. One entry per CDR3 protein, called by TCRdb with MiXCR from the reads. The sample contains some 210,000 distinct CDR3 sequences, 60% to 65% of which appear only once. Sequencing input: sorted CD4+, CD8+, or CD8+CD57+ T cells (not recorded which) from PBMCs. The source is a human donor in good health.

To note about this clonotype: A read error may be the cause here, since a much bigger clone is one base away. CDR3 loop: CASSFGGGAAGYTF. The DNA of the CDR3 is TGTGCCAGCAGCTTCGGGGGGGGGGCAGCTGGCTACACCTTC. This chain uses TRBV7-2 with TRBJ1-2; a possible D gene is TRBD1 (6 bases). CDR1 is SGHTA, CDR2 FQGNSA, per germline. The V end lost 3 bases, the J end lost 7 bases, and 15 bases lay between the germline ends. The CDR3 totals 14 residues.

V gene TRBV7-9 combines with J gene TRBJ1-4; possible D gene TRBD1, 6 bases. CDR1 is SEHNR and CDR2 is FQNEAQ in the germline V gene (reference sequence). The CDR3 is made up of 15 amino acids. The germline V and J ends were trimmed by 3 bases and 8 bases, with 16 bases remaining between them. The CDR3 DNA reads as TGTGCCAGCAGCTTCGACCAGGGGATGGGGGAAAAACTGTTTTTT. It is translated as CASSFDQGMGEKLFF. The whole variable domain, filled in from reference TRBV7-9 and TRBJ1-4, reads DTGVSQNPRHKITKRGQNVTFRCDPISEHNRLYWYRQTLGQGPEFLTYFQNEAQLEKSRLLSDRFSAERPKGSFSTLEIQRTEQGDSAMYLCASSFDQGMGEKLFFGSGTQLSVL.

As for this clonotype: A read error is possible here, since a much larger clone lies one base away. This rearrangement joins TRBV6-2 or TRBV6-3 to TRBJ2-1, with 10 bases aligning to TRBD2. Germline V lookup: CDR1 MNHEY, CDR2 SVGEGT. CDR3 length: 15 amino acids. The V gene end was trimmed by 5 bases and the J gene end by 9 bases; junction bases not matched to a gene: 10. The CDR3 sequence is CASSPTSGVGTEQFF. The CDR3, as DNA: TGTGCCAGCAGTCCCACTAGCGGGGTTGGTACTGAGCAGTTCTTC.

The chain uses TRBV20-1 and TRBJ2-5; 10 nucleotides agree with TRBD2. Trimming removed 7 bases from V and 7 bases from J; junction bases left unmatched: 12. The CDR3 has 14 amino acids. Germline V CDR1 and CDR2: DFQATT, SNEGSKA (reference sequence). The CDR3, as DNA: TGCAGTGTCCTCGTAAGTAGGACTAGCGGGACCCAGTACTTC. This encodes CSVLVSRTSGTQYF.

This clonotype was detected ten times or more. The chain is built from TRBV6-5 and TRBJ2-1, with 9 bases identical to TRBD1. The CDR3 extends over 16 amino acids. V lost 6 bases, J lost 3 bases, and 9 bases stayed unmatched. The germline CDR1 and CDR2 sequences are MNHEY and SVGAGI. CDR3 loop: CASSLTTGGGYNEQFF. In DNA form, the CDR3 reads TGTGCCAGCAGCCTAACTACAGGGGGCGGCTACAATGAGCAGTTCTTC.

The genes are TRBV19 and TRBJ1-5; D may be TRBD1 (5 bases). Per the germline V gene, CDR1 is LNHDA and CDR2 is SQIVND (reference sequence). V was clipped by 3 bases and J by 6 bases, with 6 bases between them. This CDR3 has 12 residues. The CDR3 sequence: CASSIGGQPQHF. The CDR3 coding sequence is TGTGCCAGTAGTATTGGGGGTCAGCCCCAGCATTTT. Based on the CDR3 plus reference TRBV19 and TRBJ1-5, the full variable domain is DGGITQSPKYLFRKEGQNVTLSCEQNLNHDAMYWYRQDPGQGLRLIYYSQIVNDFQKGDIAEGYSVSREKKESFPLTVTSAQKNPTAFYLCASSIGGQPQHFGDGTRLSIL.

The chain is built from TRBV9 and TRBJ1-2; TRBD1 is a possible D gene (6 bases). The CDR3 is made up of 16 amino acids. V was pared by 3 bases and J by 4 bases, with 19 bases between. Germline lookup yields CDR1 SGDLS and CDR2 YYNGEE. The DNA of the CDR3 is TGTGCCAGCAGCGAATGGGGGGCGTCCCTCTTCTATGGCTACACCTTC. Amino acid sequence: CASSEWGASLFYGYTF.

This clonotype was found many times. The genes are TRBV5-1 and TRBJ2-2; D call uncertain. Trimming shortened V by 6 bases and J by 3 bases, and 9 bases separated the two germline ends. The CDR3 extends over 13 amino acids. Germline CDR1 reads SGHRS; CDR2 reads YFSETQ. CDR3 coding DNA: TGCGCCAGCACCTTCCTGGACACCGGGGAGCTGTTTTTT. The encoded protein is CASTFLDTGELFF. Using reference TRBV5-1 and TRBJ2-2 for the parts outside the CDR3, the full variable domain is KAGVTQTPRYLIKTRGQQVTLSCSPISGHRSVSWYQQTPGQGLQFLFEYFSETQRNKGNFPGRFSGRQFSNSRSEMNVSTLELGDSALYLCASTFLDTGELFFGEGSRLTVL.

The genes are TRBV20-1 and TRBJ1-1; D possibly corresponds to TRBD1 (5 bases). The V and J ends lost 6 bases and 0 bases respectively, with 14 bases between them. Germline values: CDR1 DFQATT, CDR2 SNEGSKA (reference sequence). This CDR3 has 14 amino acids. The CDR3 here is CSAGPGLMNTEAFF. CDR3 coding DNA: TGCAGTGCCGGTCCAGGGCTCATGAACACTGAAGCTTTCTTT.

This chain joins TRBV6-5 and TRBJ2-7; no firm D call. CDR1 is MNHEY and CDR2 is SVGAGI in the germline V gene. The CDR3 covers 14 residues. V was trimmed by 1 base and J by 0 bases, leaving 7 bases between them. The chain's CDR3 is CASSYFPSSYEQYF. CDR3 DNA: TGTGCCAGCAGTTACTTCCCTAGCTCCTACGAGCAGTACTTC.

This clonotype came up many times. V gene TRBV7-6 combines with J gene TRBJ1-4; 7 nucleotides match TRBD1. Losses at the gene ends were 5 bases for V and 4 bases for J; bases not matched to a gene: 7. Germline CDR1 SGHVS, CDR2 FNYEAQ. The CDR3 length is 15 residues. The CDR3 loop reads CASSPQGTGNEKLFF. The CDR3, as DNA: TGTGCCAGCAGCCCACAGGGGACGGGTAATGAAAAACTGTTTTTT.

The V gene is TRBV6-1, the J gene TRBJ2-3, with D possibly matching TRBD1 (5 bases). This CDR3 contains 14 residues. Deletions cut 8 bases from V and 2 bases from J, with 14 bases between. The germline V gene encodes CDR1 MNHNS and CDR2 SASEGT. The CDR3: CASLGADHTDTQYF. The CDR3 coding sequence is TGTGCCAGCTTAGGGGCAGACCACACAGATACGCAGTATTTT.

This clonotype was counted only a few times. The V gene is TRBV7-2, the J gene TRBJ1-2; D not resolved. Looked up from germline, CDR1 is SGHTA and CDR2 is FQGNSA. Trimming left V 3 bases short and J 4 bases short, with 9 bases between. The CDR3 runs 13 residues. The CDR3 sequence is CASSFSESYGYTF. Here the CDR3 DNA reads TGTGCCAGCAGCTTTTCAGAAAGCTATGGCTACACCTTC.

The CDR3 here is CASSPAGSPLHF. DNA of the CDR3: TGTGCCAGCAGTCCAGCGGGCTCACCCCTCCACTTT. The chain links TRBV12-3 or TRBV12-4 to TRBJ1-6; D remains unclear. Trimming cost V 5 bases and J 10 bases, with 9 bases left between them. The CDR3 spans 12 residues.

This clonotype showed up just a few times. This sequence joins TRBV20-1 and TRBJ2-1; 13 nucleotides align to TRBD2. Germline V lookup: CDR1 DFQATT, CDR2 SNEGSKA (reference sequence). The CDR3 consists of 14 residues. Unmatched junction bases numbered 7, after V lost 8 bases and J lost 6 bases. The CDR3 DNA sequence: TGCAGTACCGAAACTAGCGGGAGGGCCAATGAGCAGTTCTTC. Its translation: CSTETSGRANEQFF.

This clonotype was seen more than once but under ten times. CDR3 nucleotides: TGTGCCAGCAGTTACTGGGCGCAGGCGGACTCCTCTTCGGGCTACACCTTC. Translation gives CASSYWAQADSSSGYTF. This chain links TRBV6-2 or TRBV6-3 with TRBJ1-2; D not resolved. Germline values: CDR1 MNHEY, CDR2 SVGEGT. V was pared by 1 base and J by 8 bases, with 23 bases between. The CDR3 is made up of 17 amino acids.

The rearrangement uses TRBV7-2 and TRBJ1-1; no clear D gene. This CDR3 contains 14 residues. V was cut by 2 bases and J by 0 bases, with 7 bases left in between. CDR1 is SGHTA and CDR2 is FQGNSA in the germline V gene. CDR3 nucleotide sequence: TGTGCCAGCAGCTTATCAGCGTTGAACACTGAAGCTTTCTTT. This sequence encodes CASSLSALNTEAFF.

The rearrangement links TRBV19 to TRBJ1-2, with 7 bases that match TRBD1. CDR1 and CDR2 (germline): LNHDA, SQIVND (reference sequence). The CDR3 is 14 amino acids. The CDR3 reads CVDGTVRRWKGYTF. CDR3 sequence (DNA): TGTGTAGATGGGACAGTGCGGAGATGGAAGGGCTACACCTTC. The whole variable domain, filled in from reference TRBV19 and TRBJ1-2, reads DGGITQSPKYLFRKEGQNVTLSCEQNLNHDAMYWYRQDPGQGLRLIYYSQIVNDFQKGDIAEGYSVSREKKESFPLTVTSAQKNPTAFYLCVDGTVRRWKGYTFGSGTRLTVV.

The V call is TRBV7-8, the J call TRBJ2-5, with TRBD1 identical over 9 bases. The CDR3 totals 12 residues. V dropped 6 bases and J dropped 7; count of bases not matched to a gene: 3. CDR1 and CDR2 from the germline V gene are SGHVS and FQNEAQ. The CDR3 protein is CASRPQGATQYF. The CDR3 bases are TGTGCCAGCAGGCCACAGGGGGCGACCCAGTACTTC.

There are many counts of this clonotype. This sequence joins TRBV6-6 and TRBJ1-2, with TRBD1 as a possible D gene (5 bases). Germline assignment: CDR1 MNHNY and CDR2 SVGAGI (reference sequence). This CDR3 is built from 13 residues. Trimming pared 6 bases from V and 6 bases from J, leaving 14 bases between. The CDR3 DNA sequence: TGTGCCAGCAGCCCGGGACCCTTCAATGGCTACACCTTC. This codes for CASSPGPFNGYTF.

The CDR3 nucleotides read TGCAGTGCTGGCCCCCTAGCGGGGGGAGACGAGACCCAGTACTTC. This sequence encodes CSAGPLAGGDETQYF. J is TRBJ2-5 and V is TRBV20-1, with TRBD2 identical over 11 bases. The CDR3 has 15 residues. Unmatched junction bases numbered 10, after V lost 5 bases and J lost 5 bases. Germline CDR1 reads DFQATT; CDR2 reads SNEGSKA (reference sequence).

V is TRBV24-1 and J is TRBJ2-3, with 8 bases matching TRBD2. Trimming at V came to 4 bases and at J to 0 bases, leaving 5 bases not matched to a gene. There are 16 residues in the CDR3. In germline, CDR1 is KGHDR, CDR2 SFDVKD. The CDR3 region has the DNA TGTGCCACCAGTGAAGGTAGCGGGGCGAGCACAGATACGCAGTATTTT. Residues: CATSEGSGASTDTQYF.

This clonotype turned up a few times. This chain uses TRBV10-3 with TRBJ2-2; D not certain. The CDR3 is 13 residues long. The V gene lost 0 bases and the J gene lost 4 bases, with 3 bases spanning the gap. Per the germline V gene, CDR1 is ENHRY and CDR2 is SYGVKD. Here the CDR3 DNA reads TGTGCCATCAGTGAGTCTAGCACCGGGGAGCTGTTTTTT. It specifies CAISESSTGELFF.

CDR3 region: CATSDPARDILTDTQYF. The DNA for the CDR3 is TGTGCCACCAGTGATCCTGCCCGGGACATACTAACAGATACGCAGTATTTT. This rearrangement joins TRBV24-1 to TRBJ2-3, with TRBD1 as a possible D gene (6 bases). There are 17 residues in the CDR3. The ends were cut back, 3 bases at V and 3 bases at J, with 18 bases in the middle. CDR1 is KGHDR and CDR2 is SFDVKD in the germline V gene.